The 20 T cell receptor beta chains listed next were all sequenced from one sample in a study of T cells after posttransplantation cyclophosphamide. A marrow graft followed busulfan-fludarabine conditioning, with cyclophosphamide on days +3 and +4. The table came from immunoSEQ multiplex PCR; TCRdb's copy has only in-frame clones and leaves some out. The sample shows 15,000 to 20,000 clones, about 77% of them seen only once. Source: CD8+ T cells sorted from PBMCs, taken around 2,000 days after a stem cell transplant with posttransplant cyclophosphamide. Receptor source: a female patient aged 40-50 years who received an allogeneic stem cell transplant from a related donor, was CMV-positive, and had no GVHD. Some T cells may be graft donor cells.

The CDR3 DNA is TGTGCCAGCAGTTTATCCTTACAGGGGTACGAGCAGTACTTC. This sequence encodes CASSLSLQGYEQYF. The V gene is TRBV27, the J gene TRBJ2-7; 7 bases are a match to TRBD1. Looked up from germline, CDR1 is MNHEY and CDR2 is SMNVEV (reference sequence). This CDR3 region has 14 residues. J was trimmed by 4 bases and V by 0 bases; bases with no gene match: 3.

V usage is TRBV7-9 and J usage is TRBJ1-1, with D perhaps matching TRBD1 (6 bases). Germline CDR1 is SEHNR and CDR2 is FQNEAQ (reference sequence). V was trimmed by 7 bases and J by 5 bases, leaving 17 bases between them. The CDR3 extends over 14 amino acids. The CDR3 coding sequence is TGTGCCAGCACCCCAGGTAGGGGGATGACTGAAGCTTTCTTT. Amino acids: CASTPGRGMTEAFF. Filled out from reference TRBV7-9 and TRBJ1-1, the complete variable domain reads DTGVSQNPRHKITKRGQNVTFRCDPISEHNRLYWYRQTLGQGPEFLTYFQNEAQLEKSRLLSDRFSAERPKGSFSTLEIQRTEQGDSAMYLCASTPGRGMTEAFFGQGTRLTVV.

This rearrangement joins TRBV7-9 to TRBJ2-5; D not certain. V shed 1 base and J shed 1 base, with 4 bases lying between them. Per germline, CDR1 SEHNR and CDR2 FQNEAQ (reference sequence). The CDR3 length is 13 residues. Written as DNA, the CDR3 is TGTGCCAGCAGCTTAGACAGCCAAGAGACCCAGTACTTC. This encodes CASSLDSQETQYF.

The rearrangement links TRBV19 to TRBJ2-5, with 7 bases matching TRBD1. There are 15 residues in the CDR3. With V trimmed by 1 base and J by 5 bases, 7 bases remained unmatched. The germline CDR1 and CDR2 sequences are LNHDA and SQIVND (reference sequence). In nucleotides, the CDR3 is TGTGCCAGTAGTATAGTAGGACAGGAAGGGGAGACCCAGTACTTC. Its protein product is CASSIVGQEGETQYF. The whole variable domain, remainder taken from reference TRBV19 and TRBJ2-5, is DGGITQSPKYLFRKEGQNVTLSCEQNLNHDAMYWYRQDPGQGLRLIYYSQIVNDFQKGDIAEGYSVSREKKESFPLTVTSAQKNPTAFYLCASSIVGQEGETQYFGPGTRLLVL.

The V call is TRBV7-2, the J call TRBJ2-3; D may be TRBD2 (6 bases). V lost 5 bases and J 6 bases, leaving 15 bases between the germline ends. The CDR3 is made up of 14 amino acids. Looked up from germline, CDR1 is SGHTA and CDR2 is FQGNSA. CDR3 DNA sequence: TGTGCCAGCAGCCTACACCTAGGGAGGGATACGCAGTATTTT. Translating it yields CASSLHLGRDTQYF.

This chain connects TRBV11-2 to TRBJ2-7; D is perhaps TRBD1 (5 bases). This CDR3 contains 16 residues. V lost 1 base to trimming and J lost 2 bases, with 15 bases between them. Germline lookup yields CDR1 SGHAT and CDR2 FQNNGV. In DNA, the CDR3 is TGTGCCAGCAGCTTAGTCTCAGGGAAATGGGCCTACGAGCAGTACTTC. It encodes CASSLVSGKWAYEQYF.

V is TRBV7-3 and J is TRBJ1-6; 9 bases agree with TRBD1. The CDR3 consists of 15 residues. Germline V gene data show CDR1 as SGHTA and CDR2 as FQGTGA. After removal of 2 bases from V and 10 bases from J, the junction contained 6 bases not matched to a gene. CDR3 sequence (DNA): TGTGCCAGCAGCTTAGGACAGGGGTATCGGTCACCCCTCCACTTT. It yields the protein CASSLGQGYRSPLHF.

As DNA, the CDR3 is TGTGCCAGCAGCTTATATTTGGGCAGTTCCTACGAGCAGTACTTC. Its protein product is CASSLYLGSSYEQYF. This chain uses TRBV7-2 with TRBJ2-7; no definite D call. Germline V gives CDR1 SGHTA, CDR2 FQGNSA. The CDR3 has 15 residues. Trimming took 2 bases from V and 1 from J, leaving 12 bases between them. Full variable domain (outside the CDR3, taken from reference TRBV7-2 and TRBJ2-7): GAGVSQSPSNKVTEKGKDVELRCDPISGHTALYWYRQSLGQGLEFLIYFQGNSAPDKSGLPSDRFSAERTGGSVSTLTIQRTQQEDSAVYLCASSLYLGSSYEQYFGPGTRLTVT.

The rearrangement joins TRBV7-2 to TRBJ2-7; D perhaps matches TRBD1 (6 bases). Germline V lookup: CDR1 SGHTA, CDR2 FQGNSA. V lost 0 bases, J lost 5 bases, and 14 bases lay in between. This CDR3 spans 15 amino acids. The CDR3 sequence is CASSLAPGHGDEQYF. CDR3 in DNA: TGTGCCAGCAGCTTAGCTCCGGGACACGGGGACGAGCAGTACTTC.

The rearrangement joins TRBV7-9 to TRBJ2-7; D is unresolved. Trimming cost V 5 bases and J 0 bases, with 5 bases left between them. CDR3 size: 12 residues. Germline CDR1 SEHNR, CDR2 FQNEAQ (reference sequence). The CDR3 DNA sequence: TGTGCCAGCAGCATGAGCTCCTACGAGCAGTACTTC. Translated: CASSMSSYEQYF.

The chain carries TRBV27 and TRBJ1-6; the match to TRBD1 covers 9 bases. Trimming removed 9 bases from V and 6 bases from J; junction bases left unmatched: 9. The CDR3 length is 15 residues. CDR1 is MNHEY and CDR2 is SMNVEV in the germline V gene (reference sequence). The CDR3 sequence: CASTTGGGGNSPLHF. The CDR3 DNA reads TGTGCCAGTACGACAGGGGGTGGGGGTAATTCACCCCTCCACTTT.

This clone was found once. The CDR3 nucleotides are TGTGCCACCAGCAGTGTTAGGACTGCCCAGTCTGAAGCTTTCTTT. This sequence encodes CATSSVRTAQSEAFF. This chain connects TRBV15 to TRBJ1-1; D unclear. The V gene lost 3 bases and the J gene lost 6 bases, with 17 bases spanning the gap. Germline assignment: CDR1 LNHNV and CDR2 YYDKDF (reference sequence). This CDR3 is 15 amino acids long.

In its sample, this clone ranks as medium-sized. The chain is built from TRBV6-6 and TRBJ1-1; 9 nucleotides match TRBD1. The CDR3 has 14 residues. Germline values: CDR1 MNHNY, CDR2 SVGAGI (reference sequence). J lost 0 bases, V lost 10 bases, and 6 bases had no gene match. The CDR3 coding sequence is TGTGCCACCTCAGACAGGGGGATGAACACTGAAGCTTTCTTT. It is translated as CATSDRGMNTEAFF.

The chain links TRBV9 to TRBJ2-5; 12 positions agree with TRBD1. The CDR3 covers 15 residues. With V trimmed by 4 bases and J by 4 bases, 5 bases remained unmatched. CDR1 SGDLS and CDR2 YYNGEE come from the germline V gene. The DNA of the CDR3 is TGTGCCAGCAGCTCCGGGACAGGGGGCCCAGAGACCCAGTACTTC. It codes for CASSSGTGGPETQYF.

This chain's CDR3 is CASSLRQGSSYNSPLHF. CDR3 coding DNA: TGTGCCAGCAGCTTAAGACAGGGGAGCTCCTATAATTCACCCCTCCACTTT. The chain combines TRBV7-6 with TRBJ1-6, with TRBD1 matching over 8 bases. Germline lookup yields CDR1 SGHVS and CDR2 FNYEAQ. With V trimmed by 2 bases and J by 0 bases, 3 bases remained unmatched. The CDR3 length is 17 residues.

This clone was recorded a few times. The genes are TRBV13 and TRBJ1-3, with D possibly TRBD1 on 6 matching bases. V was shortened by 4 bases and J by 1 base, with 8 bases between the two germline ends. This CDR3 is built from 14 residues. Germline values: CDR1 PRHDT, CDR2 FYEKMQ (reference sequence). CDR3 sequence reads: CASSSGTSGNTIYF. CDR3 coding DNA: TGTGCCAGCAGCTCCGGGACATCTGGAAACACCATATATTTT.

This rearrangement joins TRBV20-1 to TRBJ2-3, with a weak D call TRBD1 (5 bases). The CDR3 totals 11 residues. Between the trimmed V and J ends, which lost 6 bases and 13 bases, there was a span of 17 bases. Germline lookup yields CDR1 DFQATT and CDR2 SNEGSKA (reference sequence). In nucleotides, the CDR3 is TGCAGTGCGATCGACAGACCCCGGGAGTATTTT. Amino acid sequence: CSAIDRPREYF.

The V gene is TRBV7-9, the J gene TRBJ2-5; D remains ambiguous. Germline V gene lookup returns CDR1 SEHNR and CDR2 FQNEAQ (reference sequence). Deletions cut 6 bases from V and 0 bases from J, with 26 bases between. The CDR3 has 19 residues. The CDR3 nucleotides are TGTGCCAGCAGATTGACGGTGCTTTCGTTAGCAACACACCAAGAGACCCAGTACTTC. Residues: CASRLTVLSLATHQETQYF. Together with reference TRBV7-9 and TRBJ2-5, the CDR3 gives the full variable domain: DTGVSQNPRHKITKRGQNVTFRCDPISEHNRLYWYRQTLGQGPEFLTYFQNEAQLEKSRLLSDRFSAERPKGSFSTLEIQRTEQGDSAMYLCASRLTVLSLATHQETQYFGPGTRLLVL.

V is TRBV4-1 and J is TRBJ2-5; D might be TRBD1 (5 bases). Germline V gives CDR1 MGHRA, CDR2 YSYEKL. The V end was cut by 0 bases, the J end by 2 bases, with 10 bases between. The length of the CDR3 is 15 residues. The CDR3 spells CASSQESDKQETQYF. In nucleotides, the CDR3 is TGCGCCAGCAGCCAAGAATCGGACAAACAAGAGACCCAGTACTTC.

The CDR3 loop is CASSLRGPGSNQPQHF. CDR3 nucleotide sequence: TGTGCCAGCAGCTTGAGGGGGCCCGGGAGCAATCAGCCCCAGCATTTT. V usage is TRBV5-5 and J usage is TRBJ1-5; the match to TRBD1 covers 7 bases. J was trimmed by 1 base and V by 1 base; bases with no gene match: 5. Germline-derived CDR1 and CDR2 are SGHKS and YYEKEE (reference sequence). The CDR3 sequence is 16 residues long.